These T cell receptor beta chains were read from a single sample in a study of blood T cell repertoires in COVID-19. Libraries were prepared by immunoSEQ multiplex PCR; TCRdb keeps only in-frame clonotypes and omits some of them. The sample has 50,000 to 80,000 clones, 88% seen once. Sequenced material: peripheral blood. Receptor source: a woman aged 55-69 years with COVID-19, enrolled during active disease. CDR3s include the opening cysteine and the closing phenylalanine or tryptophan. Fields, in order: J gene, D gene, V gene, clone size, CDR3 protein, CDR3 DNA. The D gene is left open where the match is weak. Size tells how often a clone was seen (once, few, many) or the class of an expanded clone, and some rows leave it out.

j_call: TRBJ2-1; d_call: TRBD2; v_call: TRBV28; clone_size: few; cdr3_aa: CASSPVGLAGDNEQFF; cdr3_nt: TGTGCCAGCAGTCCCGTCGGACTAGCGGGAGACAATGAGCAGTTCTTC
j_call: TRBJ1-2; d_call: NA; v_call: TRBV27; clone_size: NA; cdr3_aa: CASSLVAGGSGYTF; cdr3_nt: TGTGCCAGCAGTTTAGTTGCGGGTGGGAGTGGCTACACCTTC
j_call: TRBJ2-2; d_call: TRBD1; v_call: TRBV27; clone_size: NA; cdr3_aa: CASSWTGVNTGELFF; cdr3_nt: TGTGCCAGCAGTTGGACAGGAGTGAACACCGGGGAGCTGTTTTTT
j_call: TRBJ2-6; d_call: NA; v_call: TRBV6-2/TRBV6-3; clone_size: NA; cdr3_aa: CASSNVGGALEDGANVLTF; cdr3_nt: TGTGCCAGCAGTAACGTGGGGGGGGCCCTAGAGGATGGGGCCAACGTCCTGACTTTC
j_call: TRBJ1-2; d_call: NA; v_call: TRBV29-1; clone_size: NA; cdr3_aa: CSVMGEAGTGYGYTF; cdr3_nt: TGCAGCGTTATGGGGGAGGCGGGAACGGGGTATGGCTACACCTTC
j_call: TRBJ1-3; d_call: NA; v_call: TRBV6-5; clone_size: NA; cdr3_aa: CASSSLVGSGNTIYF; cdr3_nt: TGTGCCAGCTCTAGCCTTGTGGGTTCCGGAAACACCATATATTTT
j_call: TRBJ1-1; d_call: NA; v_call: TRBV4-3; clone_size: NA; cdr3_aa: CASSQTGQGTEAFF; cdr3_nt: TGCGCCAGCAGCCAAACCGGGCAGGGCACTGAAGCTTTCTTT
j_call: TRBJ1-3; d_call: TRBD1; v_call: TRBV6-1; clone_size: NA; cdr3_aa: CASSVPGQALFSGNTIYF; cdr3_nt: TGTGCCAGCAGTGTACCGGGACAGGCGCTCTTCTCTGGAAACACCATATATTTT
j_call: TRBJ1-3; d_call: NA; v_call: TRBV7-8; clone_size: NA; cdr3_aa: CASSTPETISGNTIYF; cdr3_nt: TGTGCCAGCAGCACCCCCGAGACTATCTCTGGAAACACCATATATTTT
j_call: TRBJ1-5; d_call: NA; v_call: TRBV19; clone_size: NA; cdr3_aa: CASSTQRDQPQHF; cdr3_nt: TGTGCCAGTAGTACGCAGCGGGATCAGCCCCAGCATTTT
j_call: TRBJ2-3; d_call: TRBD2; v_call: TRBV28; clone_size: NA; cdr3_aa: CSHLPSGTSGGTDTQYF; cdr3_nt: TGTTCTCACCTCCCCTCTGGGACTAGCGGGGGCACAGATACGCAGTATTTT
j_call: TRBJ2-7; d_call: NA; v_call: TRBV27; clone_size: many; cdr3_aa: CASSPSTGPTYEQYF; cdr3_nt: TGTGCCAGCAGTCCCTCTACAGGGCCCACCTACGAGCAGTACTTC
j_call: TRBJ1-3; d_call: NA; v_call: TRBV5-6; clone_size: once; cdr3_aa: CASSLLAASSGNTIYF; cdr3_nt: TGTGCCAGCAGCTTATTAGCAGCGAGCTCTGGAAACACCATATATTTT
j_call: TRBJ1-2; d_call: NA; v_call: TRBV18; clone_size: NA; cdr3_aa: CASSPQPDSLNYGYTF; cdr3_nt: TGTGCCAGCTCACCTCAACCGGACAGTCTTAACTATGGCTACACCTTC
j_call: TRBJ2-7; d_call: NA; v_call: TRBV7-2; clone_size: NA; cdr3_aa: CASSLVGGTYEQYF; cdr3_nt: TGTGCCAGCAGCTTAGTTGGCGGGACCTACGAGCAGTACTTC
j_call: TRBJ1-1; d_call: NA; v_call: TRBV30; clone_size: NA; cdr3_aa: CAWSAGDWAEAFF; cdr3_nt: TGTGCCTGGAGTGCAGGGGATTGGGCTGAAGCTTTCTTT
j_call: TRBJ1-1; d_call: TRBD1; v_call: TRBV25-1; clone_size: NA; cdr3_aa: CASSESRTGLMNTEAFF; cdr3_nt: TGTGCCAGCAGTGAAAGTAGGACAGGGCTCATGAACACTGAAGCTTTCTTT
j_call: TRBJ2-2; d_call: NA; v_call: TRBV2; clone_size: NA; cdr3_aa: CASNWGQENTGELFF; cdr3_nt: TGTGCCAGCAACTGGGGGCAGGAGAACACCGGGGAGCTGTTTTTT
j_call: TRBJ1-1; d_call: TRBD1; v_call: TRBV6-5; clone_size: NA; cdr3_aa: CATLRQGMNTEAFF; cdr3_nt: TGTGCCACCTTACGACAGGGTATGAACACTGAAGCTTTCTTT
j_call: TRBJ2-7; d_call: NA; v_call: TRBV18; clone_size: NA; cdr3_aa: CASSPPTATYEQYF; cdr3_nt: TGTGCCAGCTCACCACCGACAGCCACCTACGAGCAGTACTTC
j_call: TRBJ2-2; d_call: TRBD2; v_call: TRBV29-1; clone_size: few; cdr3_aa: CSALAGLSTGELFF; cdr3_nt: TGCAGCGCTCTAGCGGGTCTTAGCACCGGGGAGCTGTTTTTT
j_call: TRBJ1-1; d_call: TRBD1; v_call: TRBV6-5; clone_size: NA; cdr3_aa: CASSIPGQPNTEAFF; cdr3_nt: TGTGCCAGCAGTATTCCGGGACAGCCGAACACTGAAGCTTTCTTT
j_call: TRBJ1-5; d_call: NA; v_call: TRBV24-1; clone_size: NA; cdr3_aa: CATSDFRGWPQHF; cdr3_nt: TGTGCCACCAGTGATTTCCGGGGTTGGCCCCAGCATTTT
j_call: TRBJ2-5; d_call: NA; v_call: TRBV5-4; clone_size: NA; cdr3_aa: CASSGLEETQYF; cdr3_nt: TGTGCCAGCAGCGGCTTGGAAGAGACCCAGTACTTC
j_call: TRBJ1-2; d_call: NA; v_call: TRBV28; clone_size: NA; cdr3_aa: CASSLGAAVYGYTF; cdr3_nt: TGTGCCAGCAGTTTAGGGGCAGCAGTCTATGGCTACACCTTC
j_call: TRBJ2-2; d_call: NA; v_call: TRBV9; clone_size: NA; cdr3_aa: CASSGQAWGELFF; cdr3_nt: TGTGCCAGCAGCGGACAGGCGTGGGGGGAGCTGTTTTTT
j_call: TRBJ2-1; d_call: NA; v_call: TRBV19; clone_size: NA; cdr3_aa: CASSIGLLNEQFF; cdr3_nt: TGTGCCAGTAGTATTGGACTTCTCAATGAGCAGTTCTTC
j_call: TRBJ2-2; d_call: TRBD2; v_call: TRBV19; clone_size: once; cdr3_aa: CASSIGGLAGVSRAGELFF; cdr3_nt: TGTGCCAGTAGTATAGGAGGACTAGCGGGAGTTAGTCGGGCCGGGGAGCTGTTTTTT